The TCR beta chain under discussion was sequenced for a study of beta chain features in type 1 diabetes. Germline values: CDR1 SGHNT, CDR2 YENEEA. The V gene end was trimmed by 1 base and the J gene end by 4 bases; junction bases not matched to a gene: 3. The CDR3 has 17 amino acids. cDNA synthesis used the whole RNA isolate, giving expressed TCRB sequences. The data were produced by immunoSEQ multiplex PCR, yet TCRdb's version contains in-frame clones alone and is incomplete. Of under 400,000 clones listed, over 9.5% are singletons. Material for sequencing was naive CD4+ T cells from blood. J is TRBJ2-1 and V is TRBV11-3; 14 bases line up with TRBD2. The clonotype was recovered from a man aged 18 to 35 in good health. Here the CDR3 reads CASSLGLAGGPYNEQFF. The CDR3 DNA is TGTGCCAGCAGCTTAGGACTAGCGGGAGGGCCTTACAATGAGCAGTTCTTC.